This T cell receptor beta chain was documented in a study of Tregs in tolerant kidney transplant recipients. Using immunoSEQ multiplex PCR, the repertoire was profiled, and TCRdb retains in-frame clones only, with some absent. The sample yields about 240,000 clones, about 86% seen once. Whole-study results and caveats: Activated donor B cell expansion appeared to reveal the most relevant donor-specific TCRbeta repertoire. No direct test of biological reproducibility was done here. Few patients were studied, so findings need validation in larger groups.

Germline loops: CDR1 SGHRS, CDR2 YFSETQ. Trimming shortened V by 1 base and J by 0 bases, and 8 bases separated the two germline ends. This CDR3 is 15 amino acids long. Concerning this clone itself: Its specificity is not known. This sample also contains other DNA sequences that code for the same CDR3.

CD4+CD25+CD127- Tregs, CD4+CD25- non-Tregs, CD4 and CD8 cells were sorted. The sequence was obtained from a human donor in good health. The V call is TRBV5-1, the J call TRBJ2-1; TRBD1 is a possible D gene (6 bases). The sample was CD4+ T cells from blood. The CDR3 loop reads CASSLQGSSYNEQFF. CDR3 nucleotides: TGCGCCAGCAGCTTGCAGGGGAGCTCCTACAATGAGCAGTTCTTC.